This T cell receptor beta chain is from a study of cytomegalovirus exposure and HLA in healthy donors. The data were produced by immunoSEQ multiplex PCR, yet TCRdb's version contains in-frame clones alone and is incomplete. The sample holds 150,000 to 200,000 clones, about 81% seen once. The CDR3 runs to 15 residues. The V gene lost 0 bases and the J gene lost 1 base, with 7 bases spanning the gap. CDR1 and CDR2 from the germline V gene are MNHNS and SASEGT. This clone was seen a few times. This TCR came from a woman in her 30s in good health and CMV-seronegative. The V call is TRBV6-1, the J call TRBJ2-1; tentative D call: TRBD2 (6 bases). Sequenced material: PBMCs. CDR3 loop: CASSEAGRSYNEQFF. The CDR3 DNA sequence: TGTGCCAGCAGTGAAGCGGGGAGGTCCTACAATGAGCAGTTCTTC.